This TCR beta chain was identified in a study of blood T cell repertoires in COVID-19. Study summary: Some COVID-19 samples were acute and others convalescent; all came from the United States, Italy and Spain. Nucleic acid was either cDNA or gDNA, and it came from T cells, B-cell-depleted T cells, or PBMCs.

Here immunoSEQ multiplex PCR was the method, and the copy in TCRdb shows in-frame clones only, minus some. Seen here are 150,000 or so clones, approximately 90% observed once, and the top ten hold around 4.5%. V gave up 4 bases and J gave up 5 bases; unmatched junction bases: 10. CDR3 length: 17 amino acids. Germline V gives CDR1 LGHNA, CDR2 YSLEER. This clone appeared a few times. Recovered participants had two consecutive negative NP/OP PCR tests, healthcare professional clearance, or symptom resolution. The TCR was taken from a man aged 45-65 years who had recovered from COVID-19. V usage is TRBV4-3 and J usage is TRBJ2-1; 11 bases are shared with TRBD2. Sequences were obtained from PBMCs or T cells enriched from blood (not recorded which). The CDR3 sequence: CASSPSSTSGSNNEQFF. The CDR3 nucleotides are TGCGCCAGCAGCCCCTCCTCAACTAGCGGGAGTAACAATGAGCAGTTCTTC.